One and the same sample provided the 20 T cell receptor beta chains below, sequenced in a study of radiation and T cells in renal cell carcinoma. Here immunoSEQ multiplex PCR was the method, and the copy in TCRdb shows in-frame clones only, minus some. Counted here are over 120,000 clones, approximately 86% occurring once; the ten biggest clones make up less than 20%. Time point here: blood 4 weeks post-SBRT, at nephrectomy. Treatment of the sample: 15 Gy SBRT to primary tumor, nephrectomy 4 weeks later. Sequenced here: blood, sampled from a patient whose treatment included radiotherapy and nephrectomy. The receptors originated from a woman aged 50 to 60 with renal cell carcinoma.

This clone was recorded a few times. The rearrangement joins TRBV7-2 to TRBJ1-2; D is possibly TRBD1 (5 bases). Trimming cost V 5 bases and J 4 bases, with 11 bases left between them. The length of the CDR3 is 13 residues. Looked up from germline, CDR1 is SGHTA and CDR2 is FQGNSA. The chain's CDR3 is CASSPGTAYGYTF. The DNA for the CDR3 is TGTGCCAGCAGCCCCGGGACCGCCTATGGCTACACCTTC.

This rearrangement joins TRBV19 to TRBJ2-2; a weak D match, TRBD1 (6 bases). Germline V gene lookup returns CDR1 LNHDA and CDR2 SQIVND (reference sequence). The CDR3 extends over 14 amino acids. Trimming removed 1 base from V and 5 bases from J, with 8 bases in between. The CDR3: CASSIGDRTGELFF. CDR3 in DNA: TGTGCCAGTAGTATAGGAGACAGGACCGGGGAGCTGTTTTTT.

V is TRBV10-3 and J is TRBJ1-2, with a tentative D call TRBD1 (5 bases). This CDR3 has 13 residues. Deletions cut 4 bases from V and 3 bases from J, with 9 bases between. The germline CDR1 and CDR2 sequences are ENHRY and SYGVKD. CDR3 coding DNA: TGTGCCATCAGTGTCCAGGGCGACTATGGCTACACCTTC. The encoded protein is CAISVQGDYGYTF.

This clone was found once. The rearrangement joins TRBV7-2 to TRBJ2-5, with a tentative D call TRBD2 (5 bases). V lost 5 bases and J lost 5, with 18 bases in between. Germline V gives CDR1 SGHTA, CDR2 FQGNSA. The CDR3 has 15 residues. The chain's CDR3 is CASSPPPASWETQYF. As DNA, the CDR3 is TGTGCCAGCAGCCCACCCCCGGCTAGCTGGGAGACCCAGTACTTC. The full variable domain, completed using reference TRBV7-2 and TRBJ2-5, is GAGVSQSPSNKVTEKGKDVELRCDPISGHTALYWYRQSLGQGLEFLIYFQGNSAPDKSGLPSDRFSAERTGGSVSTLTIQRTQQEDSAVYLCASSPPPASWETQYFGPGTRLLVL.

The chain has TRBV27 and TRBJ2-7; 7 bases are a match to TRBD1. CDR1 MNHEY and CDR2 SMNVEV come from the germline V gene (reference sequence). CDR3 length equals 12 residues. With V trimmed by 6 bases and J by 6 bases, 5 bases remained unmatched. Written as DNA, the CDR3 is TGTGCCAGCAGGACAGGGTCCGGCGAGCAGTACTTC. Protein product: CASRTGSGEQYF.

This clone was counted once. The DNA of the CDR3 is TGTGCCAGCAGCCAAGATAGCCCAGGGGGCTTTGGAAACACCATATATTTT. It translates to CASSQDSPGGFGNTIYF. This rearrangement joins TRBV4-2 to TRBJ1-3, with TRBD1 matching 8 bases. With V trimmed by 0 bases and J by 3 bases, 7 bases remained unmatched. The CDR3 totals 17 residues. Germline CDR1 and CDR2: LGHNA and YNFKEQ.

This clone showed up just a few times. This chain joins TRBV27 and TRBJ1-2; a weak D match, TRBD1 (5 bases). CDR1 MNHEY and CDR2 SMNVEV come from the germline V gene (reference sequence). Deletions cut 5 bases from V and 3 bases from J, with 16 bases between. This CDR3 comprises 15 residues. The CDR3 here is CASSPSLRGHYGYTF. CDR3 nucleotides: TGTGCCAGCAGTCCGTCGTTGAGGGGACACTATGGCTACACCTTC.

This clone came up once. CDR3 in amino acids: CASSWGQGNNEQFF. The CDR3 DNA follows: TGTGCCAGCAGCTGGGGACAGGGAAATAATGAGCAGTTCTTC. V usage is TRBV7-9 and J usage is TRBJ2-1; 9 bases are shared with TRBD1. The CDR3 is made up of 14 amino acids. Germline assignment: CDR1 SEHNR and CDR2 FQNEAQ (reference sequence). V trimming: 4 bases; J trimming: 7 bases; junction bases outside the gene matches: 5.

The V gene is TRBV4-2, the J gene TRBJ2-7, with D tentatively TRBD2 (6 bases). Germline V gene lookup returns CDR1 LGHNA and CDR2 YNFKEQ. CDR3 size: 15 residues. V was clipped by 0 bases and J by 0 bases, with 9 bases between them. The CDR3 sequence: CASSQEGGGSYEQYF. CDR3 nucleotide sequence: TGTGCCAGCAGCCAAGAGGGAGGCGGCTCCTACGAGCAGTACTTC.

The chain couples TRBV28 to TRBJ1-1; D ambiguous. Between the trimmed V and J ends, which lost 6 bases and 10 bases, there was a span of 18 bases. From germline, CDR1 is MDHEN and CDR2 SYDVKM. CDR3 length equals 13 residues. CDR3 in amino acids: CASSRSITTTAFF. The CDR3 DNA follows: TGTGCCAGCAGCCGCTCGATAACGACTACAGCTTTCTTT.

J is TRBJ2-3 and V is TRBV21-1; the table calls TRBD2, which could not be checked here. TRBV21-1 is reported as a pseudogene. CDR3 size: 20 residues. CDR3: CASSKTRLGLPKKSTDTQYF. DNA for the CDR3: TGTGCCAGCAGCAAAACTCGATTGGGACTACCGAAGAAAAGCACAGATACGCAGTATTTT.

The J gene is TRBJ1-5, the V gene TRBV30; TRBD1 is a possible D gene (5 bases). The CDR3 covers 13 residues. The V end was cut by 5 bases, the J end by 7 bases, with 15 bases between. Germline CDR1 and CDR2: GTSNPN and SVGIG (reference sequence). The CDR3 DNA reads TGTGCCTGGTCCCAGGGAAGGAGCCAGCCCCAGCATTTT. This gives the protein CAWSQGRSQPQHF.

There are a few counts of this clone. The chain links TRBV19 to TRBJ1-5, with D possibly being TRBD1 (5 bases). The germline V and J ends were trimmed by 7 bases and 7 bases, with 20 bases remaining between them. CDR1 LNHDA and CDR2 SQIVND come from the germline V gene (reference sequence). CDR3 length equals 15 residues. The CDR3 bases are TGTGCCAGTACCCAGACCGGGACCAATAGCCAGCCCCAGCATTTT. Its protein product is CASTQTGTNSQPQHF.

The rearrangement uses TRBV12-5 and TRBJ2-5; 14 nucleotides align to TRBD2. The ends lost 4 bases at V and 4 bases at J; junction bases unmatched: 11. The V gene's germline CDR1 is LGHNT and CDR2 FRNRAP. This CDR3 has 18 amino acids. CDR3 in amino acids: CASGSTLGLAGGRETQYF. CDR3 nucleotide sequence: TGTGCTAGTGGTTCGACCCTAGGACTAGCGGGAGGACGAGAGACCCAGTACTTC.

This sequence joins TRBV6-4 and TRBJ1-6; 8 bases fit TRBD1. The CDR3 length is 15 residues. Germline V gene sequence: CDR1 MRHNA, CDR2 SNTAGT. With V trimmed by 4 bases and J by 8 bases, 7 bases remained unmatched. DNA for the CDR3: TGTGCCAGCAGTGCGATACAGGGGGATCATTCACCCCTCCACTTT. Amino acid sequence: CASSAIQGDHSPLHF.

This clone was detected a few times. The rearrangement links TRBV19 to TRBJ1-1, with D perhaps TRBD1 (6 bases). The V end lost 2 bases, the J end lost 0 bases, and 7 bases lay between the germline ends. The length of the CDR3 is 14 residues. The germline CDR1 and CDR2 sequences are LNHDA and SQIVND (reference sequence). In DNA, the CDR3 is TGTGCCAGTAGTATAACAGGGCTGAACACTGAAGCTTTCTTT. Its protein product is CASSITGLNTEAFF.

CDR3 sequence (DNA): TGCGCCAGCAGTCCGATTACTGGGTACTCCGAGCAGTACTTC. Translation: CASSPITGYSEQYF. The chain uses TRBV10-1 and TRBJ2-7; D not certain. V gave up 5 bases and J gave up 6 bases, with 17 bases separating them. The CDR3 loop spans 14 amino acids. The germline V gene encodes CDR1 WNHNN and CDR2 SYGVQD (reference sequence).

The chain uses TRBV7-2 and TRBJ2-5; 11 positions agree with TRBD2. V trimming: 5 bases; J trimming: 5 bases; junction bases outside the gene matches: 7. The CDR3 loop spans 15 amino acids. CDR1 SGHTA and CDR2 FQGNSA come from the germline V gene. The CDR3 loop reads CASSPRTSGRETQYF. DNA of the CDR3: TGTGCCAGCAGCCCAAGGACTAGCGGGCGGGAGACCCAGTACTTC.

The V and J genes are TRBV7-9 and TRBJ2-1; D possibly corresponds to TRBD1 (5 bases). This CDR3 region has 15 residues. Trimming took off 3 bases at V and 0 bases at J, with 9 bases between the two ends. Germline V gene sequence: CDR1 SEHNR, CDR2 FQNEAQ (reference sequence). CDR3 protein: CASSFSDTSYNEQFF. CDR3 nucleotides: TGTGCCAGCAGCTTCTCGGACACCTCCTACAATGAGCAGTTCTTC.

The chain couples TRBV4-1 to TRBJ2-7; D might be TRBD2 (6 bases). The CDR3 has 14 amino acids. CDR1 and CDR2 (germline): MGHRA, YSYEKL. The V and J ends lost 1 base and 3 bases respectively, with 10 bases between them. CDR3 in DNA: TGCGCCAGCAGCCAAGGGAGGGAGTTCTACGAGCAGTACTTC. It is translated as CASSQGREFYEQYF.